Presented here are 29 T cell receptor beta chains from one specimen sequenced in a study of T-cell reconstitution after alpha-beta-depleted transplantation in children. Unique molecular identifiers tagged the TCRbeta library. TCRdb ran MiXCR on the PCR reads and lists one entry per CDR3 protein. The repertoire holds about 640,000 distinct CDR3 sequences, with approximately 15% as singletons. Sequenced material: PBMCs from the stem cell graft donor, taken from the stem cell graft. The receptor set was obtained from a human donor who donated a stem cell graft to a child with acute myeloid leukemia.

This clonotype showed up many times. The genes are TRBV12-3 or TRBV12-4 and TRBJ1-1, with no clear D. The CDR3 loop spans 13 amino acids. V was shortened by 6 bases and J by 2 bases, with 10 bases between the two germline ends. CDR3 DNA: TGTGCCAGCAGCCCACGGGCAAACACTGAAGCTTTCTTT. Its protein is CASSPRANTEAFF.

The J gene is TRBJ2-5, the V gene TRBV28; no firm D call. Germline V gene lookup returns CDR1 MDHEN and CDR2 SYDVKM. The CDR3 runs to 13 residues. V lost 7 bases and J 5 bases, leaving 14 bases between the germline ends. The chain's CDR3 is CASTERGGETQYF. In DNA form, the CDR3 reads TGTGCCAGCACCGAACGCGGTGGCGAGACCCAGTACTTC.

This clonotype occurred many times. This chain uses TRBV12-3 or TRBV12-4 with TRBJ2-7, with no clear D. The CDR3 covers 13 residues. V was shortened by 5 bases and J by 1 base, with 9 bases between the two germline ends. In nucleotides, the CDR3 is TGTGCCAGCAGTCCGGCGGAGTCCTACGAGCAGTACTTC. It is translated as CASSPAESYEQYF.

This clonotype was seen only a few times. The rearrangement links TRBV14 to TRBJ1-2; D is unclear. The CDR3 runs 13 residues. The germline V and J ends were trimmed by 4 bases and 3 bases, with 9 bases remaining between them. The germline gives CDR1 SGHDN, CDR2 FVKESK. This CDR3 is CASSPTSYYGYTF. For the CDR3, the DNA is TGTGCCAGCAGCCCCACGTCCTACTATGGCTACACCTTC.

This clonotype was seen repeatedly, ten times or more. The CDR3 sequence is CAISETRTQETQYF. In nucleotides, the CDR3 is TGTGCCATCAGTGAGACAAGGACCCAAGAGACCCAGTACTTC. This sequence joins TRBV10-3 and TRBJ2-5; D unresolved. The length of the CDR3 is 14 residues. The V gene lost 2 bases and the J gene lost 1 base, with 8 bases spanning the gap. CDR1 ENHRY and CDR2 SYGVKD come from the germline V gene.

This clonotype was counted only a few times. The genes are TRBV20-1 and TRBJ1-1; D is uncertain. V shed 5 bases and J shed 0 bases, with 7 bases lying between them. Germline V gene lookup returns CDR1 DFQATT and CDR2 SNEGSKA (reference sequence). The CDR3 sequence is 12 residues long. Here the CDR3 DNA reads TGCAGTGCTCAGCAGGTGAACACTGAAGCTTTCTTT. Its protein product is CSAQQVNTEAFF.

The V and J genes are TRBV25-1 and TRBJ1-2; D gene ambiguous. V dropped 2 bases and J dropped 5 bases, with 6 bases sitting between them. The length of the CDR3 is 12 residues. Germline CDR1 is MGHDK and CDR2 is SYGVNS. Written as DNA, the CDR3 is TGTGCCAGCAGTGAAATAGGGTATGGCTACACCTTC. Translation: CASSEIGYGYTF.

The chain couples TRBV20-1 to TRBJ2-5; no reliable D call. V was cut by 5 bases and J by 4 bases, with 17 bases left in between. CDR1 and CDR2 from the germline V gene are DFQATT and SNEGSKA (reference sequence). The CDR3 totals 14 residues. The CDR3 is CSASLTPPAETQYF. The CDR3 DNA follows: TGCAGTGCTTCTCTCACCCCTCCCGCAGAGACCCAGTACTTC.

This clonotype was detected only a few times. This rearrangement joins TRBV7-2 to TRBJ1-3; tentatively, D is TRBD1 (5 bases). The CDR3 extends over 14 amino acids. Germline values: CDR1 SGHTA, CDR2 FQGNSA. V was cut by 4 bases and J by 8 bases, with 15 bases left in between. DNA of the CDR3: TGTGCCAGCAGCTCAGGGACGGAGCTGGACACCATATATTTT. The encoded protein is CASSSGTELDTIYF. Supplemented by reference TRBV7-2 and TRBJ1-3, the full variable domain reads GAGVSQSPSNKVTEKGKDVELRCDPISGHTALYWYRQSLGQGLEFLIYFQGNSAPDKSGLPSDRFSAERTGGSVSTLTIQRTQQEDSAVYLCASSSGTELDTIYFGEGSWLTVV.

At least ten counts were recorded for this clonotype. The V call is TRBV12-3 or TRBV12-4, the J call TRBJ1-2, with D uncertain. This CDR3 has 13 residues. The V gene lost 5 bases and the J gene lost 4 bases, with 11 bases spanning the gap. The CDR3 loop is CASSLGPTYGYTF. The CDR3 nucleotides read TGTGCCAGCAGTCTTGGGCCAACCTATGGCTACACCTTC.

V usage is TRBV12-3 or TRBV12-4 and J usage is TRBJ1-1; 10 nucleotides line up with TRBD1. After removal of 7 bases from V and 1 base from J, the junction contained 3 bases not matched to a gene. The CDR3 extends over 14 amino acids. The CDR3 DNA follows: TGTGCCAGCAAAAGGACAGGGGGGAACACTGAAGCTTTCTTT. Its protein is CASKRTGGNTEAFF.

The chain couples TRBV24-1 to TRBJ2-6; weak D call: TRBD2 (6 bases). Trimming left V 5 bases short and J 1 base short, with 8 bases between. The CDR3 is 15 residues long. The germline CDR1 and CDR2 sequences are KGHDR and SFDVKD. Here the CDR3 reads CATSARGSGANVLTF. In DNA form, the CDR3 reads TGTGCCACCAGTGCCCGGGGGTCTGGGGCCAACGTCCTGACTTTC.

V and J are TRBV5-1 and TRBJ2-3; D is unresolved. Trimming left V 1 base short and J 6 bases short, with 21 bases between. Germline V gene lookup returns CDR1 SGHRS and CDR2 YFSETQ. The CDR3 contains 17 residues. The CDR3 sequence is CASSLKGLLARSDTQYF. The CDR3 DNA is TGCGCCAGCAGCTTGAAAGGTCTGCTGGCTCGGTCCGATACGCAGTATTTT.

This clonotype was counted at least ten times. The rearrangement joins TRBV6-1 to TRBJ2-5, with 7 bases identical to TRBD2. The J segment lost 1 base and the V segment lost 7 bases, leaving 6 bases of the junction unmatched. Germline lookup yields CDR1 MNHNS and CDR2 SASEGT. This CDR3 spans 14 amino acids. The CDR3 DNA follows: TGTGCCAGCACCTTGACGGGGGGCCAAGAGACCCAGTACTTC. It yields the protein CASTLTGGQETQYF.

The table lists this clonotype with many counts. The chain links TRBV28 to TRBJ1-1; 10 nucleotides align to TRBD1. This CDR3 is built from 14 residues. The germline gives CDR1 MDHEN, CDR2 SYDVKM. Trimming took 5 bases from V and 14 from J; bases not matched to a gene: 14. The CDR3 sequence: CASSPSDRGRGGFF. DNA of the CDR3: TGTGCCAGCAGTCCCTCCGACAGGGGGCGCGGGGGGTTCTTT. Supplemented by reference TRBV28 and TRBJ1-1, the full variable domain reads DVKVTQSSRYLVKRTGEKVFLECVQDMDHENMFWYRQDPGLGLRLIYFSYDVKMKEKGDIPEGYSVSREKKERFSLILESASTNQTSMYLCASSPSDRGRGGFFGQGTRLTVV.

This clonotype has at least ten counts. The gene calls are TRBV20-1 and TRBJ1-2; 7 bases line up with TRBD1. CDR1 is DFQATT, CDR2 SNEGSKA, per germline (reference sequence). This CDR3 has 14 amino acids. Trimming removed 1 base from V and 5 bases from J; junction bases left unmatched: 7. CDR3 residues: CSARALGTEYGYTF. In nucleotides, the CDR3 is TGCAGTGCTAGAGCCCTCGGGACAGAGTATGGCTACACCTTC.

CDR3 in DNA: TGCAGTGCTCTAATCTTGACTAGCGGGGGAAACTACAATGAGCAGTTCTTC. Its protein product is CSALILTSGGNYNEQFF. The chain couples TRBV20-1 to TRBJ2-1; TRBD2 matches at 12 bases. Trimming removed 5 bases from V and 3 bases from J; junction bases left unmatched: 11. This CDR3 spans 17 amino acids. CDR1 DFQATT and CDR2 SNEGSKA come from the germline V gene (reference sequence).

V and J are TRBV12-3 or TRBV12-4 and TRBJ2-5; no clear D gene. The length of the CDR3 is 15 residues. Trimming took off 3 bases at V and 1 base at J, with 12 bases between the two ends. The CDR3, as DNA: TGTGCCAGCAGTTTCACGGCGGCGACCCAAGAGACCCAGTACTTC. As protein: CASSFTAATQETQYF.

This clonotype has at least ten counts. The J gene is TRBJ1-1, the V gene TRBV20-1, with D unresolved. Germline V gene lookup returns CDR1 DFQATT and CDR2 SNEGSKA (reference sequence). The CDR3 is made up of 14 amino acids. V was clipped by 1 base and J by 1 base, with 10 bases between them. This CDR3 is CSARAGQANTEAFF. As DNA, the CDR3 is TGCAGTGCTAGAGCTGGGCAGGCGAACACTGAAGCTTTCTTT.

The V call is TRBV20-1, the J call TRBJ2-3; 9 bases agree with TRBD1. Unmatched junction bases numbered 13, after V lost 5 bases and J lost 7 bases. The CDR3 is made up of 15 amino acids. The germline CDR1 and CDR2 sequences are DFQATT and SNEGSKA (reference sequence). Here the CDR3 reads CSAYLSGTGRNTQYF. The CDR3 bases are TGCAGTGCTTATTTATCCGGGACAGGGCGTAATACGCAGTATTTT.

The chain employs TRBV6-2 or TRBV6-3 and TRBJ2-5; 10 bases are a match to TRBD1. Germline trimming cut 5 bases from V and 5 bases from J; bases unmatched to any gene: 5. This CDR3 has 14 residues. CDR1 and CDR2 from the germline V gene are MNHEY and SVGEGT. CDR3 region: CASSRTGGVETQYF. The CDR3 bases are TGTGCCAGCAGTCGGACAGGGGGAGTTGAGACCCAGTACTTC.

This clonotype was counted ten times or more. V and J are TRBV29-1 and TRBJ2-1; maybe TRBD1 (6 bases). The ends were cut back, 0 bases at V and 14 bases at J, with 14 bases in the middle. CDR1 is SQVTM, CDR2 ANQGSEA, per germline. The CDR3 is 12 residues long. Here the CDR3 DNA reads TGCAGCGTTGAAGATCGCCAGGGGATGGAGTTCTTC. Its protein product is CSVEDRQGMEFF.

This clonotype was counted ten times or more. The rearrangement links TRBV20-1 to TRBJ1-2; TRBD1 agrees at 7 bases. After removal of 0 bases from V and 6 bases from J, the junction contained 1 base not matched to a gene. Germline-derived CDR1 and CDR2 are DFQATT and SNEGSKA (reference sequence). The CDR3 extends over 12 amino acids. CDR3 in amino acids: CSARDDRDGYTF. CDR3 in DNA: TGCAGTGCTAGAGACGACAGGGATGGCTACACCTTC.

The chain has TRBV7-9 and TRBJ1-1, with 7 positions matching TRBD1. This CDR3 contains 15 residues. J lost 2 bases, V lost 4 bases, and 7 bases had no gene match. Looked up from germline, CDR1 is SEHNR and CDR2 is FQNEAQ (reference sequence). Here the CDR3 reads CASSSGTVFNTEAFF. CDR3 in DNA: TGTGCCAGCAGCTCAGGGACAGTTTTTAACACTGAAGCTTTCTTT. Full variable domain (remainder filled in from reference TRBV7-9 and TRBJ1-1): DTGVSQNPRHKITKRGQNVTFRCDPISEHNRLYWYRQTLGQGPEFLTYFQNEAQLEKSRLLSDRFSAERPKGSFSTLEIQRTEQGDSAMYLCASSSGTVFNTEAFFGQGTRLTVV.

The chain couples TRBV12-3 or TRBV12-4 to TRBJ1-4, with no clear D. Trimming shortened V by 3 bases and J by 3 bases, and 8 bases separated the two germline ends. There are 14 residues in the CDR3. The CDR3 DNA is TGTGCCAGCAGTTTTAGGGCTGCTAATGAAAAACTGTTTTTT. This gives the protein CASSFRAANEKLFF.

This clonotype was detected a few times. This sequence joins TRBV27 and TRBJ2-1; a weak D match, TRBD1 (6 bases). CDR1 and CDR2 from the germline V gene are MNHEY and SMNVEV (reference sequence). The ends were cut back, 4 bases at V and 7 bases at J, with 8 bases in the middle. The CDR3 runs to 12 residues. CDR3 amino acids: CASSWQGNEQFF. In DNA form, the CDR3 reads TGTGCCAGCAGTTGGCAGGGGAATGAGCAGTTCTTC.

The chain combines TRBV4-1 with TRBJ2-7; TRBD1 or TRBD2 may be the D gene (5 bases each). The CDR3 spans 14 residues. V was trimmed by 3 bases and J by 4 bases, leaving 13 bases between them. The germline CDR1 and CDR2 sequences are MGHRA and YSYEKL. The CDR3 DNA sequence: TGCGCCAGCAGCCAGGGGGAAGGGGATTACGAGCAGTACGTC. Residues: CASSQGEGDYEQYV.

The chain joins TRBV7-9 to TRBJ2-1; D is undetermined. This CDR3 comprises 13 residues. The germline gives CDR1 SEHNR, CDR2 FQNEAQ (reference sequence). V lost 5 bases and J lost 9, with 14 bases in between. CDR3 sequence reads: CASSVPTASEQFF. CDR3 bases: TGTGCCAGCAGCGTCCCCACGGCATCTGAGCAGTTCTTC.

The V call is TRBV12-3 or TRBV12-4, the J call TRBJ1-2; maybe TRBD1 (6 bases). Trimming took off 3 bases at V and 3 bases at J, with 14 bases between the two ends. The CDR3 contains 15 residues. The CDR3 protein is CASSFMGGADYGYTF. CDR3 sequence (DNA): TGTGCCAGCAGTTTTATGGGGGGCGCAGACTATGGCTACACCTTC.